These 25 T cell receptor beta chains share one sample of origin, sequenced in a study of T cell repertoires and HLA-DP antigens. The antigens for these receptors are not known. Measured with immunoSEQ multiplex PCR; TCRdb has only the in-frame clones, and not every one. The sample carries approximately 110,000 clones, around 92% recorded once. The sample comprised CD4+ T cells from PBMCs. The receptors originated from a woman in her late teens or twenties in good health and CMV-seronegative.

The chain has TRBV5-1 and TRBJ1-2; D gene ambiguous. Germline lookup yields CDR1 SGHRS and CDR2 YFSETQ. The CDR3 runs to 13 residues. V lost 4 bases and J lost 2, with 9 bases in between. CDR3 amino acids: CASSPRLNYGYTF. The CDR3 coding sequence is TGCGCCAGCAGCCCCAGACTGAACTATGGCTACACCTTC.

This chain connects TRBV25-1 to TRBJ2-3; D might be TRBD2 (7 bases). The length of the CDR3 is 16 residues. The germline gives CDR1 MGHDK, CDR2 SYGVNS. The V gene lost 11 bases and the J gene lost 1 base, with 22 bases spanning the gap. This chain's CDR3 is CASSVGGRGGTDTQYF. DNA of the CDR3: TGTGCCTCCAGCGTAGGTGGGAGGGGGGGCACAGATACGCAGTATTTT.

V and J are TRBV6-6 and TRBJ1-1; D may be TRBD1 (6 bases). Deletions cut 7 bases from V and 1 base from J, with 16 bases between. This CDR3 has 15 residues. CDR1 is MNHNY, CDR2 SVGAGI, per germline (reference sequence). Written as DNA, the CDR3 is TGTGCCAGCATCCGGGCAGGGGCTACGAACACTGAAGCTTTCTTT. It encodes CASIRAGATNTEAFF.

CDR3 coding DNA: TGTGCCAGCAGCTTAGTGTTGGGACAGGGGCCGGATGAGCAGTTCTTC. Translating gives CASSLVLGQGPDEQFF. The chain joins TRBV7-6 to TRBJ2-1, with 10 nucleotides matching TRBD1. CDR3 length: 16 amino acids. V was clipped by 1 base and J by 8 bases; unmatched bases: 8. Germline CDR1 reads SGHVS; CDR2 reads FNYEAQ.

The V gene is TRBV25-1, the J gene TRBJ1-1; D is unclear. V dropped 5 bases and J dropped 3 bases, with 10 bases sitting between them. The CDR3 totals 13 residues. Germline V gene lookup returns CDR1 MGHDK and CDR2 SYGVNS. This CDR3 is CASSSGGYTEAFF. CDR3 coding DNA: TGTGCCAGCAGTAGCGGCGGTTACACTGAAGCTTTCTTT.

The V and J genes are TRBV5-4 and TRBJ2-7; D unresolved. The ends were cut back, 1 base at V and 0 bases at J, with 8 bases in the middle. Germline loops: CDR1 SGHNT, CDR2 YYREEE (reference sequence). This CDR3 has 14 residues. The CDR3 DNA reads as TGTGCCAGCAGCTTGAGCGCTAGCTCCTACGAGCAGTACTTC. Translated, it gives CASSLSASSYEQYF.

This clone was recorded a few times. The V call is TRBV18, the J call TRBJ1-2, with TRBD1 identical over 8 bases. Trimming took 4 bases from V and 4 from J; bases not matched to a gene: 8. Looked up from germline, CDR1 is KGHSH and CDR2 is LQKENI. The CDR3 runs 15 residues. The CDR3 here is CASSLSQGAGYGYTF. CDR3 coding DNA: TGTGCCAGCTCACTGAGTCAGGGGGCCGGCTATGGCTACACCTTC.

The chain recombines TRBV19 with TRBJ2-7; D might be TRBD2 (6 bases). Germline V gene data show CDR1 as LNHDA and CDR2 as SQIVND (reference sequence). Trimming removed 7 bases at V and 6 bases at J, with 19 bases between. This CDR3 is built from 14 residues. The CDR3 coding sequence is TGTGCCAGTACCCCTCCGGGCCGGAGGGTCGAGCAGTACTTC. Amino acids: CASTPPGRRVEQYF.

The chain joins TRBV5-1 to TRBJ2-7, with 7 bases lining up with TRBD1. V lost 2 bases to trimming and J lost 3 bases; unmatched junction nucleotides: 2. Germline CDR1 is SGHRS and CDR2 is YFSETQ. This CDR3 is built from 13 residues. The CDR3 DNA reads TGCGCCAGCAGCTTAGGGACAGTCTACGAGCAGTACTTC. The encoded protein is CASSLGTVYEQYF.

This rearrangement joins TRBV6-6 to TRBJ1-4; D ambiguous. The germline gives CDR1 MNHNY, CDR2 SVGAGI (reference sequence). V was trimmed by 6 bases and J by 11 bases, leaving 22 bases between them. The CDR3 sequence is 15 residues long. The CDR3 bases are TGTGCCAGCAGCCATTCCGGGGTGATTGAAGGGAAACTGTTTTTT. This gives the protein CASSHSGVIEGKLFF.

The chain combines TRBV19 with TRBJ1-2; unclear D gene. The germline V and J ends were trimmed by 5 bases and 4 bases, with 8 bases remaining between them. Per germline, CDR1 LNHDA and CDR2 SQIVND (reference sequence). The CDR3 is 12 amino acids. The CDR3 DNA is TGTGCCAGTAGTCGCGGCTTCTATGGCTACACCTTC. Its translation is CASSRGFYGYTF.

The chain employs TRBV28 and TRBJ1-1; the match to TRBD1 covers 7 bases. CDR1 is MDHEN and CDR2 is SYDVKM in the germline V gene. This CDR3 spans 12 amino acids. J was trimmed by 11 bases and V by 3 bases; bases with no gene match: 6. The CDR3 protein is CASSFGQVGAFF. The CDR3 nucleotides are TGTGCCAGCAGTTTCGGACAGGTGGGGGCTTTCTTT.

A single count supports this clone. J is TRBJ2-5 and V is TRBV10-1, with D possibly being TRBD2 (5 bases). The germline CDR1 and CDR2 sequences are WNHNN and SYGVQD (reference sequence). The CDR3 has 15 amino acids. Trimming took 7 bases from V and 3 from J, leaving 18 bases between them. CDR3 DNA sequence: TGCGCCAGCAAAGGTCTCGGGAACTTTGAAGAGACCCAGTACTTC. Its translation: CASKGLGNFEETQYF.

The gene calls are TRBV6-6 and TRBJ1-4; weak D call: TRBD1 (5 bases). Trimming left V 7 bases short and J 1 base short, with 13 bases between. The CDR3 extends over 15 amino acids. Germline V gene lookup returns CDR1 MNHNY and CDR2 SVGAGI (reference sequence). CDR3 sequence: CASTPGGGTNEKLFF. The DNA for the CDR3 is TGTGCCAGCACCCCTGGGGGGGGAACTAATGAAAAACTGTTTTTT.

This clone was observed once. The CDR3 DNA is TGTGCCAGCAGGGGGACAGACACAGATACGCAGTATTTT. Protein product: CASRGTDTDTQYF. The V gene is TRBV11-2, the J gene TRBJ2-3; 7 positions agree with TRBD1. The ends lost 6 bases at V and 2 bases at J; junction bases unmatched: 2. Germline V gene data show CDR1 as SGHAT and CDR2 as FQNNGV. The CDR3 length is 13 residues.

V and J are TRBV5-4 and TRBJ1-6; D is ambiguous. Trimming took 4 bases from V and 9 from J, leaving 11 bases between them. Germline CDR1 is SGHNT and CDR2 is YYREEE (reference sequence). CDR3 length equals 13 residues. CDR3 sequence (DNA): TGTGCCAGCAGCATCGTCATTAGTTCACCCCTCCACTTT. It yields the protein CASSIVISSPLHF.

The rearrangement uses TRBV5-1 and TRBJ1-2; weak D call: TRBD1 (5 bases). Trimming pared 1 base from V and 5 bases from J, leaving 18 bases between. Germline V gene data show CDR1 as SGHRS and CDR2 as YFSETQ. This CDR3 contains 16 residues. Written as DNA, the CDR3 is TGCGCCAGCAGCTTGCTTGGCGGCCAGGGCCCTTATGGCTACACCTTC. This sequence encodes CASSLLGGQGPYGYTF.

CDR3 bases: TGTGCCAGCAGCGTTCGGACTACCCCGTTCGCGAACACCGGGGAGCTGTTTTTT. Protein sequence: CASSVRTTPFANTGELFF. The chain employs TRBV11-2 and TRBJ2-2, with a weak D call TRBD2 (6 bases). The CDR3 has 18 residues. V dropped 5 bases and J dropped 0 bases, with 19 bases sitting between them. Germline CDR1 reads SGHAT; CDR2 reads FQNNGV.

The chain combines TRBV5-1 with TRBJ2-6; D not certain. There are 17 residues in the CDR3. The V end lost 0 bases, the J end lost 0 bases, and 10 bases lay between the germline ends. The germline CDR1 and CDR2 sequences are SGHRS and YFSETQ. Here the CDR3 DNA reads TGCGCCAGCAGCTTGGGGGGTACGAACTCTGGGGCCAACGTCCTGACTTTC. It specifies CASSLGGTNSGANVLTF.

The CDR3 DNA sequence: TGTGCCAGCAGTGAGGGGCCCGATAGCAATCAGCCCCAGCATTTT. Translation gives CASSEGPDSNQPQHF. The rearrangement links TRBV6-4 to TRBJ1-5, with a tentative D call TRBD1 (5 bases). V was pared by 3 bases and J by 0 bases, with 9 bases between. CDR3 length equals 15 residues. Germline CDR1 is MRHNA and CDR2 is SNTAGT.

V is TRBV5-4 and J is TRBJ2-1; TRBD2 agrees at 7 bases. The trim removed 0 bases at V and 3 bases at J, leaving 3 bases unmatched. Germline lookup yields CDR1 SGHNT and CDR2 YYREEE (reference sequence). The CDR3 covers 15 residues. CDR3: CASSLEPSGYNEQFF. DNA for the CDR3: TGTGCCAGCAGCTTGGAGCCTAGCGGCTACAATGAGCAGTTCTTC. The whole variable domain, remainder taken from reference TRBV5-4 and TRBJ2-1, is ETGVTQSPTHLIKTRGQQVTLRCSSQSGHNTVSWYQQALGQGPQFIFQYYREEENGRGNFPPRFSGLQFPNYSSELNVNALELDDSALYLCASSLEPSGYNEQFFGPGTRLTVL.

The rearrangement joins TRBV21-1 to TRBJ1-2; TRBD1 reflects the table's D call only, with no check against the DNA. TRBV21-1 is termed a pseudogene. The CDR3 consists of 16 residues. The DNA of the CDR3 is TGTGCCAGCAGCAAAGAAGTGGGGCAGGGGGACTATGGCTACACCTTC. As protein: CASSKEVGQGDYGYTF.

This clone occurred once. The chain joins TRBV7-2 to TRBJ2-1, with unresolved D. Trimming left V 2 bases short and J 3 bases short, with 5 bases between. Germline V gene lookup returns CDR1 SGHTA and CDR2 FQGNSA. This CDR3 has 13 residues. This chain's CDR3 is CASSLTSYNEQFF. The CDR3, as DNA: TGTGCCAGCAGCTTAACCAGCTACAATGAGCAGTTCTTC. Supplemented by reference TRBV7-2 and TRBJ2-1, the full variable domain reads GAGVSQSPSNKVTEKGKDVELRCDPISGHTALYWYRQSLGQGLEFLIYFQGNSAPDKSGLPSDRFSAERTGGSVSTLTIQRTQQEDSAVYLCASSLTSYNEQFFGPGTRLTVL.

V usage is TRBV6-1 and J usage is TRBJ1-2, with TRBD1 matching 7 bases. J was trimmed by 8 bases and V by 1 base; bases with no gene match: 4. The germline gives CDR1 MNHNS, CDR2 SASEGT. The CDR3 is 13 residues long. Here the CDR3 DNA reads TGTGCCAGCAGTGAAGACAGGGGTGGCGGCTACACCTTC. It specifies CASSEDRGGGYTF.

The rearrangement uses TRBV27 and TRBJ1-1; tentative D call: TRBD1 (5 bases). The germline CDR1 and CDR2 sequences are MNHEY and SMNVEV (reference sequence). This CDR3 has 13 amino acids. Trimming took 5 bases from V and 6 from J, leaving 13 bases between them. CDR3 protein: CASSPNGGAEAFF. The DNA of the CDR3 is TGTGCCAGCAGTCCCAATGGGGGGGCTGAAGCTTTCTTT.